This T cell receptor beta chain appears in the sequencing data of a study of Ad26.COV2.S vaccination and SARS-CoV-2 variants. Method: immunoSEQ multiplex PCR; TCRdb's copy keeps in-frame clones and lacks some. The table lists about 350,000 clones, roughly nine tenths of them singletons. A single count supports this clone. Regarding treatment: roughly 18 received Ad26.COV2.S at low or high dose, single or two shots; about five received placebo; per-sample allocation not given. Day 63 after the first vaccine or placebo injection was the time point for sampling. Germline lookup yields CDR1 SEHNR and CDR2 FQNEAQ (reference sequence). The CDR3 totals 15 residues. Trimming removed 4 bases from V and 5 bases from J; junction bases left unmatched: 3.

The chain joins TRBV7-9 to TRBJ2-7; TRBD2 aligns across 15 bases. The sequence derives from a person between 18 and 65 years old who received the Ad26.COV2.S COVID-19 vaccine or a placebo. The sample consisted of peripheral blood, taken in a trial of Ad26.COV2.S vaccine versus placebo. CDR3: CASSSWTSGRDEQYF. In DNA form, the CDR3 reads TGTGCCAGCAGCTCCTGGACTAGCGGGAGGGACGAGCAGTACTTC.